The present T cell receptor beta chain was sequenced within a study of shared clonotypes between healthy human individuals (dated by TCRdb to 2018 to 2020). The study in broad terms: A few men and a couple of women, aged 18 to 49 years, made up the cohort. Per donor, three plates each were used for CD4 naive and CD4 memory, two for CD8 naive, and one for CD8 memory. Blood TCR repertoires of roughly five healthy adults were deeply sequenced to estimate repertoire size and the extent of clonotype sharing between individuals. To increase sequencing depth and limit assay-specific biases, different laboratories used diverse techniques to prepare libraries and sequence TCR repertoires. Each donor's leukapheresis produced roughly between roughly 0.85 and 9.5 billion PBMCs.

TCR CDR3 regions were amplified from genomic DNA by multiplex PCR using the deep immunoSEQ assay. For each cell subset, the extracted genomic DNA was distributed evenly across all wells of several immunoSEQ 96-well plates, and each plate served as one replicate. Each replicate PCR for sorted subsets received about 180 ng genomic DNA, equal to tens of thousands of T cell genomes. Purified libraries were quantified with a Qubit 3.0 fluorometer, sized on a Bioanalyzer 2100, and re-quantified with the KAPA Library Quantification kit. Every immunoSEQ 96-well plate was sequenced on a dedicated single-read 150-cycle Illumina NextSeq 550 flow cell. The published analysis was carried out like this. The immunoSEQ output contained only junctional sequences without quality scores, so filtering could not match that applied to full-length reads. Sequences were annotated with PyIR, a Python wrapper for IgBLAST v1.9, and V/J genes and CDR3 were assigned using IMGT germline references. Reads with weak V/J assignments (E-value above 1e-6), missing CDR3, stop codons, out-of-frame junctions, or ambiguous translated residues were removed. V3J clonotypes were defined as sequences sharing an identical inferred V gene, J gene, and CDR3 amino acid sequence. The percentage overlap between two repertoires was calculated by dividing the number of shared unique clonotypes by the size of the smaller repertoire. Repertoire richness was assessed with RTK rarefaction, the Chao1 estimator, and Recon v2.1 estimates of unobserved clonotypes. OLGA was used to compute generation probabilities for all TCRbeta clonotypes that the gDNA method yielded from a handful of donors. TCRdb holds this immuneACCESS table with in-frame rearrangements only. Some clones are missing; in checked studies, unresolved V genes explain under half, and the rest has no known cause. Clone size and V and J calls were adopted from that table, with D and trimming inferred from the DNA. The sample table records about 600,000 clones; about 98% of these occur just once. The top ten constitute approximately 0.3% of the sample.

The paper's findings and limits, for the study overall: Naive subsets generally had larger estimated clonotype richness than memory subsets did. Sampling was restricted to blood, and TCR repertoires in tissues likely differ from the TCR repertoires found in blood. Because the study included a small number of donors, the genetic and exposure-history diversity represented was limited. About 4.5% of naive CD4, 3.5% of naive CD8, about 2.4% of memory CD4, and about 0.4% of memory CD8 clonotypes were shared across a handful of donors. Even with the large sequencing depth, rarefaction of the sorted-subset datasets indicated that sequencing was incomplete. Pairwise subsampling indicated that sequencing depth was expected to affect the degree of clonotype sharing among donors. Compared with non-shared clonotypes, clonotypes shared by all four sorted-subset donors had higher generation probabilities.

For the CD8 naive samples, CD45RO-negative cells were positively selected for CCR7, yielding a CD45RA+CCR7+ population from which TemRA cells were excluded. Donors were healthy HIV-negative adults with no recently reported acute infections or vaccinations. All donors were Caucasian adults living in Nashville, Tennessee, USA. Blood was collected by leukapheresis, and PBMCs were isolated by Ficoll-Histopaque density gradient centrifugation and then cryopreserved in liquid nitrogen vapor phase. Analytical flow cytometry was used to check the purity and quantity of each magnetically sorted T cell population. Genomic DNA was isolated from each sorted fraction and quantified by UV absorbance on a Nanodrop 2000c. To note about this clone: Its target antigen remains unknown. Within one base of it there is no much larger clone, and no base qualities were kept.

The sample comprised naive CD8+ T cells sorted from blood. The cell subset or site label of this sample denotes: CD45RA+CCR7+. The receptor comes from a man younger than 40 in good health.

The nucleotides are TGTGCCAGCAGCTTTAGCGGGACGGGCGAGCAGTACTTC. The translation is CASSFSGTGEQYF. The chain is assembled from TRBV11-3 and TRBJ2-7, with 8 central nucleotides matching TRBD2. The CDR3 starts with the cysteine, ends with the phenylalanine, and has 13 residues. CDR3 DNA only is kept here, 39 bases in frame from base 1. Germline trimming amounts to 3 bases on V and 6 bases on J, with 4 as the count of junction bases outside the gene matches. Taken from the germline V gene, the CDR1 and CDR2 loops are SGHNT and YENEEA. The full variable domain, with segments outside the CDR3 supplied by the reference TRBV11-3 and TRBJ2-7 proteins, appears as EAGVVQSPRYKIIEKKQPVAFWCNPISGHNTLYWYLQNLGQGPELLIRYENEEAVDDSQLPKDRFSAERLKGVDSTLKIQPAELGDSAVYLCASSFSGTGEQYFGPGTRLTVT.